A selection of T cell receptor beta chains follows, all from one sample in a study of PD-1 blockade in classical Hodgkin lymphoma. Some clones are missing from TCRdb's copy, which holds only in-frame ones; the method was immunoSEQ multiplex PCR. The sample carries 20,000 to 25,000 clones, approximately 91% recorded once. The sample taken for sequencing was CD4+ T cells from blood. The receptor set was obtained from a human donor with classical Hodgkin lymphoma. Both conserved end residues are part of each CDR3. A D gene is named only where the DNA matches it firmly. Clone size appears in some rows only: once, few, many, or a class for an expanded clone.

clone_size | j_call | v_call | d_call | cdr3_nt | cdr3_aa
once | TRBJ1-1 | TRBV4-2 | NA | TGTGCCAGCAGCCAAATTGAAAGTGAAGCTTTCTTT | CASSQIESEAFF
NA | TRBJ1-1 | TRBV5-4 | NA | TGTGCCAGCAGCCGGGGGTCCCGGGTGGACACTGAAGCTTTCTTT | CASSRGSRVDTEAFF
NA | TRBJ1-6 | TRBV27 | NA | TGTGCCACTTCTACGCTATATAATTCACCCCTCCACTTT | CATSTLYNSPLHF
once | TRBJ2-3 | TRBV5-1 | TRBD2 | TGCGCCAGCAGCTTTGGACTAGCGGGGGGAGATACGCAGTATTTT | CASSFGLAGGDTQYF
NA | TRBJ2-3 | TRBV7-7 | NA | TGTGCTAGCAGCCACATAAGCCGGGACAGCACAGATACGCAGTATTTT | CASSHISRDSTDTQYF
NA | TRBJ2-3 | TRBV28 | TRBD2 | TGTGCCAGCTCTAGCGGGAGACCTACAGATACGCAGTATTTT | CASSSGRPTDTQYF
few | TRBJ1-5 | TRBV6-5 | NA | TGTGCCAGCAGTCAGGCACAGGGTCTGCAGCCCCAGCATTTT | CASSQAQGLQPQHF
NA | TRBJ1-2 | TRBV6-5 | TRBD1 | TGTGCCAGCAGTTACTCTATCAGGGGGGCACTCCACTTC | CASSYSIRGALHF
NA | TRBJ1-3 | TRBV13 | NA | TGTGCCAGCAGCCCCCTGAAGCCAGACACCATATATTTT | CASSPLKPDTIYF
NA | TRBJ2-3 | TRBV30 | TRBD2 | TGTGCCTGGAGTTGGGGGGGATTCACAGATACGCAGTATTTT | CAWSWGGFTDTQYF
NA | TRBJ2-3 | TRBV5-1 | TRBD1 | TGCGCCAGCAGCCCGGGACAGGGGCCCGCAGATACGCAGTATTTT | CASSPGQGPADTQYF
NA | TRBJ2-2 | TRBV30 | TRBD1 | TGTGCCTGGATTTCCCGGGACAGGGGCTACACCGGGGAGCTGTTTTTT | CAWISRDRGYTGELFF
NA | TRBJ1-1 | TRBV27 | TRBD1 | TGTGCCAGCAGTGACAGGGTATTCGACACTGAAGCTTTCTTT | CASSDRVFDTEAFF
NA | TRBJ2-7 | TRBV30 | NA | TGTGCCTGGAGTAGGGCAGGGAGTTTACAGTACTTC | CAWSRAGSLQYF
NA | TRBJ1-4 | TRBV30 | TRBD1 | TGTGCCTTCGCGGGACAGCCAAATGAAAAACTGTTTTTT | CAFAGQPNEKLFF
NA | TRBJ1-4 | TRBV16 | NA | TGTGCCAGCAGCCAGAGTCATGAAAAACTGTTTTTT | CASSQSHEKLFF
NA | TRBJ2-7 | TRBV5-1 | TRBD1 | TGCGCCAGCAGCTTGGTTGGGACAGGGGGTGGCGAGCAGTACTTC | CASSLVGTGGGEQYF
NA | TRBJ2-5 | TRBV15 | NA | TGTGCCACCAGCAGAGATGAGGGAGAGACCCAGTACTTC | CATSRDEGETQYF
NA | TRBJ2-7 | TRBV27 | NA | TGTGCCAGCAGTTTAAGGGTACCCTACGAGCAGTACTTC | CASSLRVPYEQYF
NA | TRBJ1-2 | TRBV27 | NA | TGTGCCCGCTCCCCTCGGACAGCCCATAACTATGGCTACACCTTC | CARSPRTAHNYGYTF
NA | TRBJ2-3 | TRBV9 | TRBD2 | TGTGCCAGCAGCGTTGGAGCGGGGTCCACAGATACGCAGTATTTT | CASSVGAGSTDTQYF
NA | TRBJ2-7 | TRBV2 | NA | TGTGCCAGCAGTGAAAGGGGACGGTTCTCCTACGAGCAGTACTTC | CASSERGRFSYEQYF
NA | TRBJ2-1 | TRBV9 | NA | TGTGCCAGCAGCACCCACCCTGGGGCCCCGGAGAGAGGTGAGCAGTTCTTC | CASSTHPGAPERGEQFF
NA | TRBJ2-3 | TRBV7-2 | NA | TGTGCCAGCAGAGGGGGGCCCGACACAGATACGCAGTATTTT | CASRGGPDTDTQYF
NA | TRBJ2-5 | TRBV15 | NA | TGTGCCACCAGCAGAGACTGGGCGGAGACCCAGTACTTC | CATSRDWAETQYF
NA | TRBJ2-6 | TRBV15 | NA | TGTGCCACCAGCAGAGACGTGGGATCTGGGGCCAACGTCCTGACTTTC | CATSRDVGSGANVLTF
NA | TRBJ2-1 | TRBV19 | NA | TGTGCCAGTAGCCACAGGAGGGAAGTAGAAGAGCAGTTCTTC | CASSHRREVEEQFF
NA | TRBJ2-1 | TRBV5-1 | TRBD2 | TGCGCCAGCAGCCCTCTAACGGGGGGGCGGTGGGATGAGCAGTTCTTC | CASSPLTGGRWDEQFF
NA | TRBJ2-2 | TRBV5-4 | TRBD2 | TGTGCCAGCAGCCCTATAGCGGGGGGAATTAACACCGGGGAGCTGTTTTTT | CASSPIAGGINTGELFF
once | TRBJ1-5 | TRBV6-1 | TRBD1 | TGTGCCAGCAGTCACACAGGGGGCAATCAGCCCCAGCATTTT | CASSHTGGNQPQHF
NA | TRBJ2-5 | TRBV5-6 | NA | TGTGCCAGCAGCTTGATTGCCGGGACTGCCCTCCAAGAGACCCAGTACTTC | CASSLIAGTALQETQYF
NA | TRBJ2-7 | TRBV5-6 | TRBD1 | TGTGCCAGCAGCTCTCTACGGACAGGGCTAACCTACGAGCAGTACTTC | CASSSLRTGLTYEQYF
once | TRBJ2-1 | TRBV30 | TRBD2 | TGTGCCTGGAGTGTACGCGGTAGCGGGGGGGAGAGGGAGCAGTTCTTC | CAWSVRGSGGEREQFF
once | TRBJ2-5 | TRBV7-8 | NA | TGTGCCAGCAGCTGGACTGAAGAGACCCAGTACTTC | CASSWTEETQYF
NA | TRBJ2-5 | TRBV5-4 | TRBD2 | TGTGCCAGCAGCGGACTAGCGGAACAGAGGGAGACCCAGTACTTC | CASSGLAEQRETQYF
NA | TRBJ1-2 | TRBV27 | TRBD1 | TGTGCCAGCAGTTGGGGACAGTCCTTTGGCTACACCTTC | CASSWGQSFGYTF
NA | TRBJ2-3 | TRBV21-1 | NA | TGTGCCAGCAGCAAAGGGAAGGGTCTTAAATCTAGCACAGATACGCAGTATTTT | CASSKGKGLKSSTDTQYF
NA | TRBJ2-3 | TRBV29-1 | NA | TGCAGCGTTGTACCAAGTACTTACAGCACAGATACGCAGTATTTT | CSVVPSTYSTDTQYF
NA | TRBJ2-7 | TRBV6-1 | NA | TGTGCCAGCAGTGACTACAGTGCCTACGAGCAGTACTTC | CASSDYSAYEQYF
once | TRBJ2-7 | TRBV5-1 | TRBD1 | TGCGCCAGCAGCGCTGCGAGGGGGCGCAAGTACTTC | CASSAARGRKYF
once | TRBJ1-5 | TRBV4-1 | NA | TGCGCCAGCAGCCAATGGCAGCATAGCAATCAGCCCCAGCATTTT | CASSQWQHSNQPQHF
NA | TRBJ2-1 | TRBV10-1 | NA | TGCGCCAGCAGTGTTTTTTCAGGGGCCTACAATGAGCAGTTCTTC | CASSVFSGAYNEQFF
NA | TRBJ2-1 | TRBV6-6 | TRBD2 | TGTGCCAGCAGTTACGCCCTAGCGGGAGGAACAGAGCAGTTCTTC | CASSYALAGGTEQFF